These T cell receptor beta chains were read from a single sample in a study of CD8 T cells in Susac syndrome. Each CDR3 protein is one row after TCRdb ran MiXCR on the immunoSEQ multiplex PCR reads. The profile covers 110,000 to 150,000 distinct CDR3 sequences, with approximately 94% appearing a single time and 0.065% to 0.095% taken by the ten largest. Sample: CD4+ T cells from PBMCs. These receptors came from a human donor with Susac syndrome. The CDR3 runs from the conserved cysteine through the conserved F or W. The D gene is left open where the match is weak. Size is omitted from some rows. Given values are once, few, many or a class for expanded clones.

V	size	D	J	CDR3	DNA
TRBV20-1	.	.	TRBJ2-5	CSARDRSVWQETQYF	TGCAGTGCTAGAGACAGATCTGTTTGGCAAGAGACCCAGTACTTC
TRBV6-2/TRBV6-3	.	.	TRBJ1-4	CASSYGSAPNEKLFF	TGTGCCAGCAGTTACGGCAGCGCGCCTAATGAAAAACTGTTTTTT
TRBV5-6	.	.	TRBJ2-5	CASKRGTETQYF	TGTGCCAGCAAGCGAGGGACGGAGACCCAGTACTTC
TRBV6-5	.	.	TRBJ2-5	CASSYEGGAVETQYF	TGTGCCAGCAGTTACGAAGGGGGGGCGGTAGAGACCCAGTACTTC
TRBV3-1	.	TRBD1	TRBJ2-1	CASSQPNRGINEQFF	TGTGCCAGCAGCCAACCTAACAGGGGAATTAATGAGCAGTTCTTC
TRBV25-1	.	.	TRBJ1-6	CASMAATGPSSPLHF	TGTGCCAGCATGGCGGCAACAGGGCCCTCTTCACCCCTCCACTTT
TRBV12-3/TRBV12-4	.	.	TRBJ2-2	CASSFRDLGTGELFF	TGTGCCAGCAGTTTCCGGGACCTCGGGACCGGGGAGCTGTTTTTT
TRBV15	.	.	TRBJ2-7	CATSRDRPYEQYF	TGTGCCACCAGCAGAGACCGACCCTACGAGCAGTACTTC
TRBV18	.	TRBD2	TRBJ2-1	CASSTGTSNEQFF	TGTGCCAGCTCAACAGGGACTAGCAATGAGCAGTTCTTC
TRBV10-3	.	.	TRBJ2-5	CAISERETQYF	TGTGCCATCAGTGAACGCGAGACCCAGTACTTC
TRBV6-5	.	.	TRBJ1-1	CASSSIGYTEAFF	TGTGCCAGCAGTTCCATTGGGTACACTGAAGCTTTCTTT
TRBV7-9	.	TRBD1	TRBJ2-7	CASSFLTGASEQYF	TGTGCCAGCAGCTTCCTGACAGGGGCGAGTGAGCAGTACTTC
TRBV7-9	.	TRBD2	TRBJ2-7	CASSPRTSGVYEQYF	TGTGCCAGCAGCCCACGGACTAGTGGGGTCTACGAGCAGTACTTC
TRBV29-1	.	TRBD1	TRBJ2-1	CSVEETGGLLNEQFF	TGCAGCGTTGAGGAGACAGGGGGGCTCTTGAATGAGCAGTTCTTC
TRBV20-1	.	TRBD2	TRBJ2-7	CSVPTSGIYEQYF	TGCAGTGTTCCAACTAGCGGTATCTACGAGCAGTACTTC
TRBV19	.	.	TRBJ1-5	CASSAHRVQPQHF	TGTGCCAGTAGTGCACACAGGGTTCAGCCCCAGCATTTT
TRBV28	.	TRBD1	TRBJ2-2	CASRGQGGELFF	TGTGCCAGCAGGGGACAGGGGGGGGAGCTGTTTTTT
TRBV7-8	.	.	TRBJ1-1	CASSLKVLGRKNTEAFF	TGTGCCAGCAGCTTAAAAGTATTGGGCAGGAAGAACACTGAAGCTTTCTTT
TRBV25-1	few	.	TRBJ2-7	CASSPSGPWEQYF	TGTGCCAGCTCCCCGTCAGGCCCGTGGGAGCAGTACTTC
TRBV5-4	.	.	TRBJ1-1	CASSSSGAYTEAFF	TGTGCCAGCAGCTCCTCCGGGGCTTACACTGAAGCTTTCTTT